This passage covers 25 T cell receptor beta chains from one sample sequenced in a study of T cells in tuberculosis. The data were produced by immunoSEQ multiplex PCR, yet TCRdb's version contains in-frame clones alone and is incomplete. The table has some 41,000 clones, approximately 94% seen once; the top ten hold 9% to 14%. The sample taken for sequencing was PBMCs. These receptors all come from a donor aged 10-35 years with latent tuberculosis or without tuberculosis infection. Some clones in this sample may be carry-over from other donors' samples.

The rearrangement joins TRBV7-2 to TRBJ1-3; D might be TRBD1 (5 bases). V was clipped by 1 base and J by 4 bases, with 14 bases between them. The CDR3 runs to 16 residues. Germline V gives CDR1 SGHTA, CDR2 FQGNSA. CDR3 bases: TGTGCCAGCAGCTTAGGTCGGAGACAGCCAGGAAACACCATATATTTT. Protein sequence: CASSLGRRQPGNTIYF.

V gene TRBV6-1 combines with J gene TRBJ1-5; D is perhaps TRBD1 (5 bases). The V end lost 7 bases, the J end lost 0 bases, and 13 bases lay between the germline ends. This CDR3 is 15 amino acids long. Germline CDR1 is MNHNS and CDR2 is SASEGT. The CDR3 DNA reads as TGTGCCAGCATCTCGGGGGGAAGTAGCAATCAGCCCCAGCATTTT. Protein sequence: CASISGGSSNQPQHF.

V usage is TRBV7-2 and J usage is TRBJ2-1, with 7 bases identical to TRBD1. Germline CDR1 and CDR2: SGHTA and FQGNSA. The CDR3 has 12 residues. V trimming: 4 bases; J trimming: 9 bases; junction bases outside the gene matches: 3. The CDR3 here is CASSSQGFEQFF. CDR3 nucleotides: TGTGCCAGCAGCTCACAGGGGTTTGAGCAGTTCTTC. Full variable domain (remainder filled in from reference TRBV7-2 and TRBJ2-1): GAGVSQSPSNKVTEKGKDVELRCDPISGHTALYWYRQSLGQGLEFLIYFQGNSAPDKSGLPSDRFSAERTGGSVSTLTIQRTQQEDSAVYLCASSSQGFEQFFGPGTRLTVL.

The V and J genes are TRBV5-1 and TRBJ1-6; TRBD1 is a possible D gene (5 bases). V lost 5 bases and J lost 5, with 17 bases in between. CDR1 SGHRS and CDR2 YFSETQ come from the germline V gene. This CDR3 is built from 16 residues. In nucleotides, the CDR3 is TGCGCCAGCAGGGGCCCGGGGGGTACTCATAATTCACCCCTCCACTTT. The encoded protein is CASRGPGGTHNSPLHF.

This chain connects TRBV19 to TRBJ1-3; TRBD1 matches 7 bases. The CDR3 covers 16 residues. V lost 5 bases and J lost 0; bases outside the gene matches: 7. CDR1 is LNHDA, CDR2 SQIVND, per germline (reference sequence). CDR3 DNA: TGTGCCAGTAGTGCCGAGGGACAGATCTCTGGAAACACCATATATTTT. Translating gives CASSAEGQISGNTIYF.

This chain joins TRBV7-2 and TRBJ1-1; D not resolved. V was clipped by 1 base and J by 5 bases, with 14 bases between them. Per germline, CDR1 SGHTA and CDR2 FQGNSA. This CDR3 has 15 residues. The CDR3 region has the DNA TGTGCCAGCAGCTTAGATTATCCGGTAAAAACTGAAGCTTTCTTT. Its translation is CASSLDYPVKTEAFF.

The chain employs TRBV7-6 and TRBJ2-7; 8 bases fit TRBD1. The V gene's germline CDR1 is SGHVS and CDR2 FNYEAQ. The CDR3 runs 14 residues. V lost 4 bases to trimming and J lost 5 bases; unmatched junction nucleotides: 7. CDR3 coding DNA: TGTGCCAGCAGCTCTGGACAGGGAAGTGACGAGCAGTACTTC. It codes for CASSSGQGSDEQYF.

The gene calls are TRBV10-1 and TRBJ2-4; D remains ambiguous. V was shortened by 2 bases and J by 3 bases, with 11 bases between the two germline ends. Germline CDR1 WNHNN, CDR2 SYGVQD (reference sequence). This CDR3 is built from 15 residues. The CDR3: CASSEGVSGKNIQYF. DNA of the CDR3: TGCGCCAGCAGTGAGGGAGTTAGTGGCAAAAACATTCAGTACTTC.

V gene TRBV18 combines with J gene TRBJ2-2; 8 bases map to TRBD1. The V gene end was trimmed by 5 bases and the J gene end by 8 bases; junction bases not matched to a gene: 7. The CDR3 runs to 14 residues. Germline V CDR1 and CDR2: KGHSH, LQKENI. The CDR3 sequence: CASSISGTGGELFF. The CDR3 DNA is TGTGCCAGCTCAATTTCCGGGACAGGAGGGGAGCTGTTTTTT.

The V and J genes are TRBV5-4 and TRBJ1-2, with D perhaps TRBD1 (5 bases). V was cut by 3 bases and J by 3 bases, with 9 bases left in between. CDR1 is SGHNT, CDR2 YYREEE, per germline (reference sequence). The length of the CDR3 is 13 residues. CDR3 sequence (DNA): TGTGCCAGCAGCTGGGGGGGAGACTATGGCTACACCTTC. Translated, it gives CASSWGGDYGYTF.

CDR3 residues: CASSSGSYSNQPQHF. CDR3 sequence (DNA): TGTGCCAGTAGTAGCGGGTCGTATAGCAATCAGCCCCAGCATTTT. V and J are TRBV19 and TRBJ1-5; D unresolved. Trimming left V 4 bases short and J 0 bases short, with 10 bases between. The CDR3 spans 15 residues. Per the germline V gene, CDR1 is LNHDA and CDR2 is SQIVND (reference sequence).

The gene calls are TRBV6-5 and TRBJ2-7, with TRBD1 as a possible D gene (7 bases). The CDR3 has 15 amino acids. Per the germline V gene, CDR1 is MNHEY and CDR2 is SVGAGI. V lost 7 bases and J 1 base, leaving 17 bases between the germline ends. The CDR3 region has the DNA TGTGCCAGCAACCCAGGGGGGACAGATTCCTACGAGCAGTACTTC. Residues: CASNPGGTDSYEQYF.

The chain uses TRBV4-1 and TRBJ2-3, with TRBD2 identical over 8 bases. Trimming removed 0 bases from V and 2 bases from J; junction bases left unmatched: 4. This CDR3 is 16 amino acids long. Germline CDR1 is MGHRA and CDR2 is YSYEKL. The CDR3 is CASSQERGGHTDTQYF. The CDR3, as DNA: TGCGCCAGCAGCCAAGAACGCGGGGGGCACACAGATACGCAGTATTTT.

The chain employs TRBV6-1 and TRBJ1-2; 8 bases are shared with TRBD1. CDR3 size: 15 residues. Trimming took 11 bases from V and 1 from J; bases not matched to a gene: 12. Germline assignment: CDR1 MNHNS and CDR2 SASEGT. The CDR3 is CACTRTGGSNYGYTF. As DNA, the CDR3 is TGTGCCTGTACGAGAACAGGGGGAAGTAACTATGGCTACACCTTC.

This clone was counted a few times. CDR3 in DNA: TGTGCCAGCAGCCCCGGGACAGGGGCTGGCTACACCTTC. Its translation: CASSPGTGAGYTF. This sequence joins TRBV11-2 and TRBJ1-2, with 10 bases identical to TRBD1. The J segment lost 7 bases and the V segment lost 5 bases, leaving 4 bases of the junction unmatched. Germline V lookup: CDR1 SGHAT, CDR2 FQNNGV. This CDR3 is built from 13 residues.

The J gene is TRBJ1-6, the V gene TRBV6-6; unclear D gene. V lost 8 bases and J lost 0, with 8 bases in between. This CDR3 spans 14 amino acids. From germline, CDR1 is MNHNY and CDR2 SVGAGI (reference sequence). The CDR3 spells CASWSDSYNSPLHF. CDR3 DNA sequence: TGTGCCAGCTGGTCAGACTCCTATAATTCACCCCTCCACTTT.

The rearrangement uses TRBV7-9 and TRBJ2-7, with D possibly matching TRBD1 (5 bases). CDR3 length equals 16 residues. V shed 1 base and J shed 3 bases, with 16 bases lying between them. Germline CDR1 is SEHNR and CDR2 is FQNEAQ (reference sequence). CDR3 sequence reads: CASSLGTRFNDYEQYF. CDR3 in DNA: TGTGCCAGCAGCTTAGGGACACGTTTTAACGACTACGAGCAGTACTTC.

There are a few counts of this clone. The CDR3 here is CASSPKNQPQHF. The CDR3 nucleotides read TGTGCCAGCTCACCCAAAAATCAGCCCCAGCATTTT. This rearrangement joins TRBV18 to TRBJ1-5, with unresolved D. The germline V gene encodes CDR1 KGHSH and CDR2 LQKENI. V lost 3 bases, J lost 4 bases, and 4 bases lay in between. The CDR3 has 12 amino acids.

The gene calls are TRBV28 and TRBJ2-3; D gene ambiguous. CDR1 MDHEN and CDR2 SYDVKM come from the germline V gene. The CDR3 is 11 amino acids. Trimming removed 6 bases from V and 6 bases from J, with 7 bases in between. The CDR3 sequence is CASSSKDTQYF. As DNA, the CDR3 is TGTGCCAGCAGCTCTAAGGATACGCAGTATTTT.

The chain has TRBV27 and TRBJ1-5; no reliable D call. The germline V and J ends were trimmed by 5 bases and 4 bases, with 9 bases remaining between them. Germline V gene sequence: CDR1 MNHEY, CDR2 SMNVEV (reference sequence). The CDR3 loop spans 13 amino acids. CDR3 loop: CASSPTENQPQHF. For the CDR3, the DNA is TGTGCCAGCAGTCCAACCGAGAATCAGCCCCAGCATTTT.

The chain is built from TRBV19 and TRBJ1-6; TRBD1 matches at 7 bases. CDR1 LNHDA and CDR2 SQIVND come from the germline V gene (reference sequence). The junction had 4 bases not matched to a gene; V was cut back by 5 bases and J by 9 bases. This CDR3 has 13 amino acids. CDR3 bases: TGTGCCAGTAGTGTCGACAGGGTTTCACCCCTCCACTTT. Translating gives CASSVDRVSPLHF.

The chain joins TRBV4-3 to TRBJ2-3; D is perhaps TRBD2 (7 bases). Germline CDR1 is LGHNA and CDR2 is YSLEER. Trimming cost V 0 bases and J 5 bases, with 18 bases left between them. The CDR3 spans 17 residues. This CDR3 reads CASSQEQTGGEGDTQYF. Here the CDR3 DNA reads TGCGCCAGCAGCCAAGAGCAAACGGGGGGCGAGGGAGATACGCAGTATTTT.

The chain couples TRBV5-6 to TRBJ2-3; 8 nucleotides align to TRBD2. This CDR3 contains 16 residues. V dropped 0 bases and J dropped 4; count of bases not matched to a gene: 7. Germline lookup yields CDR1 SGHDT and CDR2 YYEEEE. DNA for the CDR3: TGTGCCAGCAGCTTGGCCCCGGGGGGGCTGCCAGATACGCAGTATTTT. It translates to CASSLAPGGLPDTQYF.

This chain connects TRBV6-5 to TRBJ2-1; no clear D. Germline V gene lookup returns CDR1 MNHEY and CDR2 SVGAGI. Trimming removed 6 bases at V and 9 bases at J, with 15 bases between. The CDR3 runs 13 residues. In DNA form, the CDR3 reads TGTGCCAGCAGAAGACACCCCCCAGGTGAGCAGTTCTTC. Amino acids: CASRRHPPGEQFF.

The rearrangement links TRBV5-8 to TRBJ1-1; TRBD1 might be the D (5 bases). Germline values: CDR1 SGHTS, CDR2 YDEGEE. This CDR3 is built from 12 residues. Trimming took 2 bases from V and 6 from J, leaving 8 bases between them. The CDR3 DNA reads as TGTGCCAGCAGCTTAAGGGGCTCTGAAGCTTTCTTT. Translated, it gives CASSLRGSEAFF.